Listed below are T cell receptor beta chains from one sample, sequenced in a study of T cell changes during pregnancy in multiple sclerosis. The protocol was immunoSEQ multiplex PCR, while the TCRdb copy is restricted to in-frame clones and leaves out a portion. The sample contains approximately 130,000 clones, about 96% of which appear only once. Sequencing used peripheral blood, obtained after pregnancy. Receptors were obtained from a female donor with multiple sclerosis, enrolled in a pregnancy study. CDR3s include the opening cysteine and the closing phenylalanine or tryptophan. A D gene is named only where the DNA matches it firmly. Expanded clones are given a class, and other clones once, few, many or no size at all.

17,TRBD2,-,TRBJ2-1,TRBV7-2,CASSLDFRAGLANEQFF,TGTGCCAGCAGCTTAGACTTTCGAGCGGGACTAGCTAATGAGCAGTTCTTC
15,-,few,TRBJ1-5,TRBV28,CASSLSPATNQPQHF,TGTGCCAGCAGTTTAAGTCCCGCTACCAATCAGCCCCAGCATTTT
10,-,-,TRBJ2-2,TRBV28,CASSSGELFF,TGTGCCTCTTCTTCCGGGGAGCTGTTTTTT
12,-,-,TRBJ2-1,TRBV28,CASSLVVTEQFF,TGTGCCAGCAGCCTAGTAGTTACTGAGCAGTTCTTC
17,-,-,TRBJ2-7,TRBV5-6,CASSPWGLTGSSYEQYF,TGTGCCAGCAGCCCCTGGGGACTGACGGGAAGTTCCTACGAGCAGTACTTC
16,-,-,TRBJ2-7,TRBV12-2,CASRSRTRELPYEQYF,TGTGCAAGTCGCTCTCGGACACGGGAGCTCCCCTACGAGCAGTACTTC
14,-,-,TRBJ1-2,TRBV28,CATLPEGQSYGYTF,TGTGCCACCCTCCCCGAAGGACAGTCATATGGCTACACCTTC
17,TRBD1,-,TRBJ2-3,TRBV7-2,CASSLVGTGRGTDTQYF,TGTGCCAGCAGCTTAGTGGGGACAGGGCGAGGCACAGATACGCAGTATTTT
16,-,-,TRBJ2-2,TRBV7-9,CASSLAHMTNTGELFF,TGTGCCAGCAGCTTAGCGCATATGACTAACACCGGGGAGCTGTTTTTT
11,-,-,TRBJ2-1,TRBV28,CAIIGGGEQFF,TGTGCCATTATAGGGGGGGGTGAGCAGTTCTTC
14,TRBD2,-,TRBJ2-1,TRBV4-2,CASSQGEGEDEQFF,TGTGCCAGCAGCCAAGGGGAGGGAGAGGATGAGCAGTTCTTC
15,-,-,TRBJ2-1,TRBV2,CASSESRSLYNEQFF,TGTGCCAGCAGTGAATCCCGGTCCTTATACAATGAGCAGTTCTTC
15,-,-,TRBJ2-4,TRBV5-1,CASSSGDLAKNIQYF,TGCGCCAGCAGTTCGGGGGATCTAGCCAAAAACATTCAGTACTTC
13,-,-,TRBJ1-1,TRBV28,CASSPPYTAEAFF,TGTGCCAGCAGTCCCCCGTATACGGCTGAAGCTTTCTTT
15,-,few,TRBJ1-1,TRBV5-6,CASSLWAPRDTEAFF,TGTGCCAGCAGCTTGTGGGCCCCCAGGGACACTGAAGCTTTCTTT
16,-,-,TRBJ1-5,TRBV19,CASSFAGPMSNQPQHF,TGTGCCAGTAGTTTTGCAGGGCCTATGAGCAATCAGCCCCAGCATTTT
17,-,-,TRBJ2-7,TRBV27,CASSLSKSSTSSYEQYF,TGTGCCAGCAGTTTATCGAAGTCCTCAACTAGCTCCTACGAGCAGTACTTC
13,-,-,TRBJ2-3,TRBV6-1,CASTRDSWDTQYF,TGTGCCAGTACTCGGGACTCCTGGGATACGCAGTATTTT
15,TRBD1,-,TRBJ1-2,TRBV9,CASSVSDRVHYGYTF,TGTGCCAGCAGTGTATCGGACAGGGTACACTATGGCTACACCTTC
13,TRBD2,once,TRBJ2-1,TRBV6-5,CASSLTSANEQFF,TGTGCCAGCAGTCTAACTAGCGCCAATGAGCAGTTCTTC
14,-,-,TRBJ2-7,TRBV5-4,CASSPGQGSYEQYF,TGTGCCAGCAGCCCTGGCCAGGGATCCTACGAGCAGTACTTC
12,-,-,TRBJ1-2,TRBV2,CASSESDLGYTF,TGTGCCAGCAGTGAAAGCGACCTGGGCTACACCTTC
14,-,once,TRBJ1-4,TRBV27,CASSFNGAREKLFF,TGTGCCAGCAGTTTCAATGGGGCTCGTGAAAAACTGTTTTTT
12,-,-,TRBJ1-2,TRBV29-1,CSVDRAGRGYTF,TGCAGCGTTGACAGGGCCGGACGTGGCTACACCTTC
14,-,-,TRBJ2-3,TRBV7-2,CASSLAPNTDTQYF,TGTGCCAGCAGCTTAGCCCCCAACACAGATACGCAGTATTTT
15,TRBD1,once,TRBJ1-5,TRBV5-1,CASSTGQGSDQPQHF,TGCGCCAGCAGCACCGGACAGGGTTCGGATCAGCCCCAGCATTTT
18,TRBD2,-,TRBJ2-1,TRBV10-3,CAISGGTSLEPSYNEQFF,TGTGCCATCTCAGGTGGGACTAGCCTAGAACCCTCCTACAATGAGCAGTTCTTC
14,-,-,TRBJ2-3,TRBV6-6,CASSYLSSTDTQYF,TGTGCCAGCAGTTACTTATCTAGCACAGATACGCAGTATTTT
13,TRBD1,-,TRBJ2-7,TRBV29-1,CSVEDRVSYEQYF,TGCAGCGTCGAAGACAGGGTCTCCTACGAGCAGTACTTC
12,-,-,TRBJ1-1,TRBV5-1,CASSLVAGEAFF,TGCGCCAGCAGCTTGGTAGCAGGGGAAGCTTTCTTT
13,-,-,TRBJ1-2,TRBV5-4,CASSFSLAYGYTF,TGTGCCAGCAGCTTCAGTCTTGCCTATGGCTACACCTTC
21,TRBD1,-,TRBJ2-4,TRBV19,CASSSYPPQLGQGLAKNIQYF,TGTGCCAGTAGTTCCTACCCACCTCAACTCGGACAGGGCCTAGCCAAAAACATTCAGTACTTC
16,TRBD2,-,TRBJ2-3,TRBV7-9,CASSLGTSPSTDTQYF,TGTGCCAGCAGCTTAGGGACTAGTCCTAGCACAGATACGCAGTATTTT
14,-,-,TRBJ2-1,TRBV5-1,CASSLGQAYNEQFF,TGCGCCAGCAGCTTGGGGCAGGCCTACAATGAGCAGTTCTTC
13,-,-,TRBJ2-1,TRBV7-7,CASSLDSGGEQFF,TGTGCTAGCAGCCTCGACTCCGGGGGTGAGCAGTTCTTC
13,-,-,TRBJ1-2,TRBV28,CASSPRVSYGYTF,TGTGCCAGCAGTCCAAGAGTTTCCTATGGCTACACCTTC
13,-,once,TRBJ2-7,TRBV6-5,CASSRREPSEQYF,TGTGCCAGCAGCCGACGGGAACCTTCCGAGCAGTACTTC
12,-,-,TRBJ1-3,TRBV19,CASKSVGNTIYF,TGTGCCAGTAAATCGGTTGGAAACACCATATATTTT
15,TRBD1,once,TRBJ2-6,TRBV7-6,CASSHRGSGANVLTF,TGTGCCAGCAGCCACAGGGGCTCTGGGGCCAACGTCCTGACTTTC
12,-,-,TRBJ2-3,TRBV5-6,CASSLGGDTQYF,TGTGCCAGCAGCTTAGGAGGAGATACGCAGTATTTT
16,-,-,TRBJ2-7,TRBV15,CATSRDLPADFYEQYF,TGTGCCACCAGCAGAGATCTCCCGGCGGATTTTTACGAGCAGTACTTC
15,-,-,TRBJ2-5,TRBV27,CASSPSDDRRGTQYF,TGTGCCAGCAGTCCCTCTGATGATCGTCGGGGGACCCAGTACTTC
15,-,-,TRBJ2-1,TRBV6-6,CASTLTPVVSNEQFF,TGTGCCAGCACCCTTACTCCCGTAGTAAGCAATGAGCAGTTCTTC
13,-,-,TRBJ2-7,TRBV7-2,CASSFALSYEQYF,TGTGCCAGCAGCTTCGCCCTATCCTACGAGCAGTACTTC
16,-,-,TRBJ1-5,TRBV21-1,CASSKNRTGGNQPQHF,TGTGCCAGCAGCAAGAATCGGACAGGGGGCAATCAGCCCCAGCATTTT
14,TRBD1,-,TRBJ2-7,TRBV6-1,CASSGGTGGYEQYF,TGTGCCAGCAGTGGCGGGACAGGGGGCTACGAGCAGTACTTC
14,-,-,TRBJ2-7,TRBV19,CASSNPLRRGEQYF,TGTGCCAGTAGTAATCCTCTCAGGCGGGGCGAGCAGTACTTC
13,-,-,TRBJ2-3,TRBV27,CASQLFSTDTQYF,TGTGCCAGCCAGTTGTTTAGCACAGATACGCAGTATTTT
14,TRBD1,once,TRBJ1-1,TRBV11-2,CASSYEGARTEAFF,TGTGCCAGCAGCTACGAGGGGGCGCGGACTGAAGCTTTCTTT
13,-,-,TRBJ2-7,TRBV29-1,CSVAQGGPYEQYF,TGCAGCGTTGCCCAGGGTGGGCCCTACGAGCAGTACTTC
14,-,-,TRBJ2-3,TRBV21-1,CASSSRDSSYSQYF,TGTGCCAGCAGCAGCCGGGACAGTTCCTACAGCCAGTATTTT
15,-,-,TRBJ2-1,TRBV6-5,CASSNGLGAGNEQFF,TGTGCCAGCAGCAACGGGCTGGGGGCTGGCAATGAGCAGTTCTTC
16,-,once,TRBJ2-1,TRBV7-2,CASSDILTSSYNEQFF,TGTGCCAGCAGCGATATTCTTACGAGCTCCTACAATGAGCAGTTCTTC
12,-,-,TRBJ2-7,TRBV7-2,CASSLTNYEQYF,TGTGCCAGCAGCTTAACTAACTACGAGCAGTACTTC